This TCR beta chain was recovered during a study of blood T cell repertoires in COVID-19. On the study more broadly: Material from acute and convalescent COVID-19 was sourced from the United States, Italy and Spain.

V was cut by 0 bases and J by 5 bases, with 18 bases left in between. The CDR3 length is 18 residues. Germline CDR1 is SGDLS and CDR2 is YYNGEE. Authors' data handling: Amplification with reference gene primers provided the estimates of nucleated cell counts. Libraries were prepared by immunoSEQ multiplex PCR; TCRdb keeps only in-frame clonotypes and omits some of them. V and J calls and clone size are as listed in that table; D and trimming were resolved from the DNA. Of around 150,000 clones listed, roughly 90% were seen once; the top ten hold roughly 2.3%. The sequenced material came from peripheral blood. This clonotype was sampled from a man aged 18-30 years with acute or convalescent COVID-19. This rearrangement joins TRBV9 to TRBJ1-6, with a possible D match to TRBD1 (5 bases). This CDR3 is CASSVGGPEEGDNSPLHF. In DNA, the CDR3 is TGTGCCAGCAGCGTAGGGGGACCGGAGGAGGGAGATAATTCACCCCTCCACTTT.